One sample yielded the 18 T cell receptor beta chains listed below, sequenced in a study of blood T cells in healthy people across ages. A second PCR of 7 to 11 cycles used a sample-barcoded 5' primer and a J-beta primer mix. TCRdb re-called the 5' RACE reads through MiXCR, storing one row per CDR3 protein. Among 650,000 to 800,000 distinct CDR3 sequences listed, approximately 52% were seen once. Material: blood. Every receptor here comes from a woman over 75 in good health.

This clonotype was detected a few times. This chain joins TRBV3-1 and TRBJ2-4; weak D call: TRBD1 (6 bases). The CDR3 contains 14 residues. Germline V gene sequence: CDR1 LGHDT, CDR2 YNNKEL (reference sequence). V was cut by 2 bases and J by 13 bases, with 18 bases left in between. CDR3 sequence (DNA): TGTGCCAGCAGCCAAAGCCGGGACATGGAATGGCAGTACTTC. Its protein product is CASSQSRDMEWQYF.

Ten or more counts support this clonotype. This sequence joins TRBV4-1 and TRBJ2-7; D may be TRBD2 (6 bases). Trimming took 2 bases from V and 2 from J, leaving 13 bases between them. The CDR3 length is 15 residues. Per germline, CDR1 MGHRA and CDR2 YSYEKL. CDR3 amino acids: CASSQRLVTTYEQYF. Written as DNA, the CDR3 is TGCGCCAGCAGCCAACGACTAGTAACGACCTACGAGCAGTACTTC.

Details on this clonotype: An end of the junction differs from the germline gene, which may be a read error. The V and J genes are TRBV20-1 and TRBJ1-1; tentatively, D is TRBD1 (6 bases). The germline V gene has CDR1 DFQATT and CDR2 SNEGSKA (reference sequence). The CDR3 contains 14 residues. The CDR3 nucleotides read TGCGGTGCTCCCAGCGGGGGCTCGAACACTGAAGCTTTCTTT. Its translation is CGAPSGGSNTEAFF.

The CDR3 coding sequence is TGTGCCAGCAGCGTCGCCGATTCTAGCGGGAGCCCCAATGAGCAGTTCTTC. It encodes CASSVADSSGSPNEQFF. The chain couples TRBV9 to TRBJ2-1, with 10 bases fitting TRBD2. This CDR3 has 17 amino acids. Germline CDR1 is SGDLS and CDR2 is YYNGEE. Unmatched junction bases numbered 11, after V lost 2 bases and J lost 6 bases.

About this clonotype itself: This may stem from a read error, because a much larger clone lies one nucleotide away. The chain combines TRBV12-3 or TRBV12-4 with TRBJ1-6; tentatively, D is TRBD1 (5 bases). The length of the CDR3 is 14 residues. As DNA, the CDR3 is TGTGCCAGCAGTTTCAGACAGAGAAATTCACCCCCCCACTTT. It translates to CASSFRQRNSPPHF.

The chain carries TRBV10-3 and TRBJ2-7, with TRBD1 as a possible D gene (7 bases). The germline V gene encodes CDR1 ENHRY and CDR2 SYGVKD. The CDR3 runs to 14 residues. Between the trimmed V and J ends, which lost 11 bases and 4 bases, there was a span of 21 bases. The chain's CDR3 is CAAGGAGGSYEQYF. CDR3 coding DNA: TGTGCCGCTGGGGGTGCAGGGGGGTCTTACGAGCAGTACTTC.

As concerns this clonotype: A clone one base away is much larger, so this may be a read error. J is TRBJ2-5 and V is TRBV28; D ambiguous. The CDR3 consists of 13 residues. Germline-derived CDR1 and CDR2 are MDHEN and SYDVKM. V lost 1 base and J 13 bases, leaving 16 bases between the germline ends. The CDR3 is CASSLYRTYERYF. The CDR3 DNA is TGTGCCAGCAGTTTATACAGAACCTACGAGCGGTACTTC.

This clonotype was found a few times. The chain has TRBV4-2 and TRBJ2-1; perhaps TRBD2 as D (6 bases). Trimming shortened V by 6 bases and J by 7 bases, and 22 bases separated the two germline ends. CDR1 LGHNA and CDR2 YNFKEQ come from the germline V gene. The CDR3 length is 16 residues. The CDR3 DNA sequence: TGTGCCAGCAGGCCTGCTAGCGATTCGGCTATGAATGAGCAGTTCTTC. Its protein product is CASRPASDSAMNEQFF.

The rearrangement joins TRBV7-2 to TRBJ1-6; 10 bases are a match to TRBD1. Germline values: CDR1 SGHTA, CDR2 FQGNSA. V lost 2 bases to trimming and J lost 11 bases; unmatched junction nucleotides: 6. The CDR3 contains 15 residues. CDR3 in DNA: TGTGCCAGCAGCTTACTGGACAGGGGGAATGCACCCCTCCACTTT. Translated, it gives CASSLLDRGNAPLHF.

The V gene is TRBV7-2, the J gene TRBJ2-5, with 11 bases lining up with TRBD2. Germline lookup yields CDR1 SGHTA and CDR2 FQGNSA. This CDR3 is 15 amino acids long. Trimming cost V 0 bases and J 11 bases; bases outside gene matches: 8. The CDR3 nucleotides are TGTGCCAGCAGCTTAGCTAGCGGGGGGGCTAGAGAGCAGTACTTC. Amino acids: CASSLASGGAREQYF.

This clonotype was detected ten times or more. The chain is built from TRBV20-1 and TRBJ2-1; possible D gene TRBD2, 5 bases. In germline, CDR1 is DFQATT, CDR2 SNEGSKA (reference sequence). There are 13 residues in the CDR3. Trimming pared 6 bases from V and 6 bases from J, leaving 15 bases between. The CDR3, as DNA: TGCAGTGCGTTGGACTCTTGGATCAATGAGCAGTTCTTC. This gives the protein CSALDSWINEQFF.

The table lists this clonotype with many counts. The V and J genes are TRBV7-3 and TRBJ2-3; 8 bases fit TRBD1. Germline CDR1 is SGHTA and CDR2 is FQGTGA. This CDR3 region has 14 residues. V trimming: 11 bases; J trimming: 0 bases; junction bases outside the gene matches: 7. The CDR3 nucleotides are TGTGCCGGTCCCGGGACAGGTAGCACAGATACGCAGTATTTT. Translated: CAGPGTGSTDTQYF.

The chain uses TRBV15 and TRBJ2-1, with 9 bases identical to TRBD2. V was pared by 4 bases and J by 7 bases, with 5 bases of the junction left unmatched. This CDR3 comprises 14 residues. CDR1 and CDR2 from the germline V gene are LNHNV and YYDKDF (reference sequence). DNA for the CDR3: TGTGCCACCAGCATGGCGGGGGGGCAGAATGAGCAGTTCTTC. Amino acid sequence: CATSMAGGQNEQFF.

This clonotype was seen many times. V usage is TRBV20-1 and J usage is TRBJ2-2; a weak D match, TRBD1 (6 bases). The CDR3 has 13 amino acids. V shed 5 bases and J shed 2 bases, with 9 bases lying between them. Germline CDR1 and CDR2: DFQATT and SNEGSKA (reference sequence). CDR3 loop: CSAWDKNTGELFF. In DNA form, the CDR3 reads TGCAGTGCTTGGGACAAAAACACCGGGGAGCTGTTTTTT.

This clonotype was seen a handful of times. The chain has TRBV29-1 and TRBJ1-6; possible D gene TRBD1, 5 bases. V lost 7 bases and J 5 bases, leaving 15 bases between the germline ends. Looked up from germline, CDR1 is SQVTM and CDR2 is ANQGSEA. The CDR3 loop spans 14 amino acids. The CDR3 nucleotides read TGCAGCGCCCAGGGACGGAGACATAATTCACCCCTCCACTTT. Protein sequence: CSAQGRRHNSPLHF.

Remarks on this clonotype: It may be a read error: a sequence one base away is much more abundant. The rearrangement uses TRBV30 and TRBJ2-5; 8 nucleotides match TRBD2. Germline V gene sequence: CDR1 GTSNPN, CDR2 SVGIG (reference sequence). V trimming: 4 bases; J trimming: 12 bases; junction bases outside the gene matches: 7. The CDR3 totals 11 residues. CDR3 nucleotides: TGTGCCTGGACTGGCGGGGGGAGGGAGTACTTC. It yields the protein CAWTGGGREYF. Full variable domain (missing parts from reference TRBV30 and TRBJ2-5): SQTIHQWPATLVQPVGSPLSLECTVEGTSNPNLYWYRQAAGRGLQLLFYSVGIGQISSEVPQNLSASRPQDRQFILSSKKLLLSDSGFYLCAWTGGGREYFGPGTRLLVL.

The chain combines TRBV20-1 with TRBJ2-4; 8 bases agree with TRBD1. This CDR3 spans 14 amino acids. With 6 bases clipped from V and 5 bases from J, the junction kept 9 bases outside the gene matches. Germline V gives CDR1 DFQATT, CDR2 SNEGSKA (reference sequence). DNA of the CDR3: TGCAGTGCCCAGACCAGGGGGCTACAAAACATTCAGTACTTC. It encodes CSAQTRGLQNIQYF.

The V and J genes are TRBV21-1 and TRBJ1-5; TRBD1 was called by the table and not checked on the DNA. TRBV21-1 is recorded as a pseudogene. The CDR3 sequence is 17 residues long. CDR3: CASSKGARLGEGQPQHF. CDR3 bases: TGTGCCAGCAGCAAAGGGGCGCGGTTGGGTGAAGGTCAGCCCCAGCATTTT.